The clone carrying this T cell receptor (beta chain) was observed a few times. The antigen remains undetermined. TCRdb fed the reads into MiXCR, producing one record per CDR3 protein. The table records approximately 320,000 distinct CDR3 sequences, 9.5% of them present only once. The data belong to a study of T cell repertoires in cytomegalovirus infection. Study at large: The public TCR beta signatures pointed to both CMV infection and matching HLA type. Study findings and constraints: It was HLA-C-restricted CMV-specific TCR beta clonotypes that dominated the response ex vivo. There were carriers of CMV plus the relevant HLA, and cumulative public TCR beta family frequency identified them.

Germline CDR1 reads DFQATT; CDR2 reads SNEGSKA (reference sequence). The CDR3 is made up of 14 amino acids. Trimming left V 6 bases short and J 0 bases short, with 12 bases between. Material: PBMCs. The chain uses TRBV20-1 and TRBJ1-3; D is uncertain. The TCR was taken from a human donor in good health (CMV status not recorded). Some clones in this sample may be carry-over from other donors' samples. The DNA of the CDR3 is TGCAGTGCAACATACGGGAGCTCTGGAAACACCATATATTTT. Translation gives CSATYGSSGNTIYF.